Below, 26 T cell receptor beta chains from the same sample are listed, as sequenced in a study of early T cells in non-severe SARS-CoV-2 infection. TCRdb passed the 5' RACE reads through MiXCR, listing each CDR3 protein once. The sample lists around 80,000 distinct CDR3 sequences, 10% occurring once. This material consisted of whole blood, taken at baseline. These receptors came from an adult who was a healthcare worker with PCR-confirmed SARS-CoV-2 infection or an uninfected control (not recorded which).

This clonotype was observed a handful of times. The chain combines TRBV5-4 with TRBJ2-2; maybe TRBD1 (6 bases). CDR3 size: 16 residues. Germline lookup yields CDR1 SGHNT and CDR2 YYREEE (reference sequence). Trimming took 2 bases from V and 2 from J, leaving 13 bases between them. As DNA, the CDR3 is TGTGCCAGCAGCTTACCGGGACAACCAAACACCGGGGAGCTGTTTTTT. Protein product: CASSLPGQPNTGELFF.

There are many counts of this clonotype. The rearrangement joins TRBV3-1 to TRBJ2-7; 9 nucleotides align to TRBD2. CDR1 is LGHDT and CDR2 is YNNKEL in the germline V gene (reference sequence). Germline trimming cut 4 bases from V and 5 bases from J; bases unmatched to any gene: 0. The CDR3 covers 12 residues. The CDR3 region is CASSPSGNEQYF. The CDR3 coding sequence is TGTGCCAGCAGCCCTAGCGGGAACGAGCAGTACTTC.

This clonotype was detected ten times or more. The chain recombines TRBV5-1 with TRBJ2-1; 11 bases are a match to TRBD2. The CDR3 contains 19 residues. Trimming cost V 4 bases and J 9 bases; bases outside gene matches: 21. Per germline, CDR1 SGHRS and CDR2 YFSETQ. The CDR3 here is CASSPPSGRMRFPNGEQFF. The CDR3 DNA reads as TGCGCCAGCAGCCCTCCTAGCGGGAGGATGAGGTTCCCGAACGGTGAGCAGTTCTTC.

The V and J genes are TRBV11-1 and TRBJ2-1; D possibly corresponds to TRBD1 (5 bases). Deletions cut 1 base from V and 6 bases from J, with 10 bases between. The CDR3 is made up of 14 amino acids. Germline-derived CDR1 and CDR2 are SGHAT and FQDESV (reference sequence). CDR3 in DNA: TGTGCCAGCAGCTTAGGCCGACAGCCCAATGAGCAGTTCTTC. This codes for CASSLGRQPNEQFF.

This clonotype was observed a few times. The V gene is TRBV10-3, the J gene TRBJ2-7; D uncertain. There are 16 residues in the CDR3. The germline V gene encodes CDR1 ENHRY and CDR2 SYGVKD. V was clipped by 4 bases and J by 1 base, with 17 bases between them. The CDR3 coding sequence is TGTGCCATCAGTGGGGATGGAGCGCCCGCTTCCTACGAGCAGTACTTC. Translated, it gives CAISGDGAPASYEQYF.

This clonotype was detected only a few times. The chain links TRBV28 to TRBJ2-4; tentatively, D is TRBD2 (7 bases). The length of the CDR3 is 16 residues. The germline CDR1 and CDR2 sequences are MDHEN and SYDVKM. V was pared by 6 bases and J by 0 bases, with 15 bases between. CDR3 bases: TGTGCCAGCAGCCCACCCGGGGGGCTAGCCAAAAACATTCAGTACTTC. It translates to CASSPPGGLAKNIQYF.

This clonotype was detected only a few times. J is TRBJ2-1 and V is TRBV5-1; 13 bases align to TRBD2. With V trimmed by 4 bases and J by 0 bases, 4 bases remained unmatched. This CDR3 region has 17 residues. The V gene's germline CDR1 is SGHRS and CDR2 YFSETQ. CDR3 coding DNA: TGCGCCAGCAGCCCGGGACTAGCGGGGAGCTCCTACAATGAGCAGTTCTTC. Protein product: CASSPGLAGSSYNEQFF.

This clonotype has just a few counts. The gene calls are TRBV21-1 and TRBJ2-7. TRBV21-1 is assigned pseudogene status. The length of the CDR3 is 11 residues. CDR3: CASSKDREQYF. Here the CDR3 DNA reads TGTGCCAGCAGCAAAGACCGCGAGCAGTACTTC.

This chain uses TRBV20-1 with TRBJ2-1, with TRBD2 matching 14 bases. There are 14 residues in the CDR3. V lost 5 bases, J lost 6 bases, and 3 bases stayed unmatched. CDR1 DFQATT and CDR2 SNEGSKA come from the germline V gene (reference sequence). The CDR3 bases are TGCAGTGCTTCCGGGACTAGCGGGAGCAATGAGCAGTTCTTC. Translation: CSASGTSGSNEQFF.

This clonotype was seen repeatedly, ten times or more. V gene TRBV4-1 combines with J gene TRBJ1-1; D unresolved. V lost 3 bases and J 1 base, leaving 12 bases between the germline ends. CDR1 is MGHRA and CDR2 is YSYEKL in the germline V gene. The CDR3 contains 15 residues. CDR3 in amino acids: CASSQADYGNTEAFF. In nucleotides, the CDR3 is TGCGCCAGCAGCCAGGCTGACTATGGGAACACTGAAGCTTTCTTT.

CDR3 bases: TGTGCCACCTCGGGACTGAGAGGAACAGATACGCAGTATTTT. It specifies CATSGLRGTDTQYF. This chain uses TRBV19 with TRBJ2-3; weak D call: TRBD2 (6 bases). The CDR3 has 14 residues. Germline CDR1 is LNHDA and CDR2 is SQIVND (reference sequence). The V gene lost 10 bases and the J gene lost 3 bases, with 17 bases spanning the gap.

This clonotype was counted only a few times. The chain links TRBV28 to TRBJ2-7, with 8 bases fitting TRBD2. Germline trimming cut 1 base from V and 3 bases from J; bases unmatched to any gene: 11. The CDR3 covers 17 residues. The germline V gene encodes CDR1 MDHEN and CDR2 SYDVKM. CDR3 loop: CASSLYPRGTRVYEQYF. The CDR3 coding sequence is TGTGCCAGCAGTTTATACCCTCGCGGGACTAGGGTCTACGAGCAGTACTTC.

The V call is TRBV20-1, the J call TRBJ2-6; D gene unclear. This CDR3 has 14 amino acids. Trimming took 0 bases from V and 0 from J, leaving 3 bases between them. CDR1 DFQATT and CDR2 SNEGSKA come from the germline V gene (reference sequence). The CDR3 spells CSAREDSGANVLTF. As DNA, the CDR3 is TGCAGTGCTAGAGAGGACTCTGGGGCCAACGTCCTGACTTTC.

There are many counts of this clonotype. The chain has TRBV5-6 and TRBJ2-1, with D possibly TRBD1 on 5 matching bases. Trimming cost V 0 bases and J 6 bases, with 16 bases left between them. The CDR3 is 16 residues long. CDR1 SGHDT and CDR2 YYEEEE come from the germline V gene. The CDR3 sequence: CASSLAKRGKANEQFF. Written as DNA, the CDR3 is TGTGCCAGCAGCTTGGCCAAAAGGGGTAAAGCCAATGAGCAGTTCTTC.

Ten or more counts support this clonotype. CDR3 DNA: TGTGCCAGCGCAGCGGACGGGGAGACCCAGTACTTC. As protein: CASAADGETQYF. V gene TRBV7-9 combines with J gene TRBJ2-5; possible D gene TRBD2, 5 bases. The CDR3 consists of 12 residues. V lost 8 bases and J lost 5, with 12 bases in between. CDR1 SEHNR and CDR2 FQNEAQ come from the germline V gene (reference sequence). Full variable domain (outside the CDR3, taken from reference TRBV7-9 and TRBJ2-5): DTGVSQNPRHKITKRGQNVTFRCDPISEHNRLYWYRQTLGQGPEFLTYFQNEAQLEKSRLLSDRFSAERPKGSFSTLEIQRTEQGDSAMYLCASAADGETQYFGPGTRLLVL.

This clonotype was counted ten times or more. This chain uses TRBV12-3 or TRBV12-4 with TRBJ2-1; 10 bases line up with TRBD2. The length of the CDR3 is 14 residues. After removal of 6 bases from V and 5 bases from J, the junction contained 4 bases not matched to a gene. CDR3 DNA: TGTGCCAGCAGAAATAGCGGGGGGAACAATGAGCAGTTCTTC. Residues: CASRNSGGNNEQFF.

There are a few counts of this clonotype. This chain connects TRBV3-1 to TRBJ2-1, with 11 positions matching TRBD2. With V trimmed by 3 bases and J by 3 bases, 4 bases remained unmatched. Germline CDR1 LGHDT, CDR2 YNNKEL (reference sequence). The length of the CDR3 is 16 residues. The CDR3 sequence: CASSQAGTSGYNEQFF. The CDR3 DNA follows: TGTGCCAGCAGCCAGGCCGGGACTAGCGGCTACAATGAGCAGTTCTTC.

The chain couples TRBV7-9 to TRBJ2-7; 8 bases match TRBD1. V trimming: 6 bases; J trimming: 5 bases; junction bases outside the gene matches: 9. Per germline, CDR1 SEHNR and CDR2 FQNEAQ (reference sequence). The length of the CDR3 is 14 residues. CDR3 sequence reads: CASRLGQGIDEQYF. Here the CDR3 DNA reads TGTGCCAGCAGACTCGGACAGGGAATTGACGAGCAGTACTTC.

The chain recombines TRBV7-9 with TRBJ1-3; D call uncertain. The CDR3 runs 13 residues. V was shortened by 6 bases and J by 4 bases, with 10 bases between the two germline ends. Germline values: CDR1 SEHNR, CDR2 FQNEAQ (reference sequence). The CDR3, as DNA: TGTGCCAGCAGACCTAGGCTCGGAAACACCATATATTTT. Translated: CASRPRLGNTIYF.

This chain joins TRBV6-6 and TRBJ2-7, with 9 positions matching TRBD1. The V segment lost 6 bases and the J segment 4 bases; nucleotides outside the gene matches: 10. In germline, CDR1 is MNHNY, CDR2 SVGAGI (reference sequence). The CDR3 length is 15 residues. In nucleotides, the CDR3 is TGTGCCAGCAGCCGATACCCGGGACAGGGATACGAGCAGTACTTC. This encodes CASSRYPGQGYEQYF.

Many counts were recorded for this clonotype. The chain couples TRBV20-1 to TRBJ2-1, with D uncertain. CDR3 size: 16 residues. In germline, CDR1 is DFQATT, CDR2 SNEGSKA (reference sequence). V was trimmed by 0 bases and J by 2 bases, leaving 14 bases between them. The CDR3 DNA sequence: TGCAGTGCTAGAGACTTAAACCCTGACACCTACAATGAGCAGTTCTTC. Protein: CSARDLNPDTYNEQFF.

The chain carries TRBV19 and TRBJ2-7; 8 nucleotides align to TRBD1. V lost 6 bases, J lost 1 base, and 8 bases stayed unmatched. Per germline, CDR1 LNHDA and CDR2 SQIVND (reference sequence). This CDR3 region has 15 residues. In nucleotides, the CDR3 is TGTGCCAGTAGGCCTGGACAGGGAGAATCCTACGAGCAGTACTTC. As protein: CASRPGQGESYEQYF.

This clonotype was detected a few times. This rearrangement joins TRBV6-5 to TRBJ1-5; D remains ambiguous. Germline CDR1 MNHEY, CDR2 SVGAGI. CDR3 length: 15 amino acids. Between the trimmed V and J ends, which lost 7 bases and 6 bases, there was a span of 19 bases. The CDR3 reads CASNSRKSYGQPQHF. For the CDR3, the DNA is TGTGCCAGCAACTCCCGTAAGTCTTATGGTCAGCCCCAGCATTTT.

This clonotype was observed a few times. The chain uses TRBV9 and TRBJ2-1; 9 nucleotides line up with TRBD2. J lost 10 bases, V lost 4 bases, and 12 bases had no gene match. From germline, CDR1 is SGDLS and CDR2 YYNGEE. The CDR3 length is 15 residues. The CDR3 spells CASSSELAGLGEQFF. CDR3 coding DNA: TGTGCCAGCAGCTCCGAGCTAGCGGGACTGGGGGAGCAGTTCTTC.

The chain uses TRBV5-1 and TRBJ1-6; D call uncertain. The V gene lost 1 base and the J gene lost 5 bases, with 7 bases spanning the gap. From germline, CDR1 is SGHRS and CDR2 YFSETQ. This CDR3 has 14 amino acids. The CDR3 DNA is TGCGCCAGCAGCTTGACGGCAGATAATTCACCCCTCCACTTT. It codes for CASSLTADNSPLHF.

This clonotype has ten or more counts. The chain couples TRBV7-9 to TRBJ2-3; perhaps TRBD2 as D (6 bases). V lost 5 bases, J lost 6 bases, and 15 bases lay in between. Germline lookup yields CDR1 SEHNR and CDR2 FQNEAQ (reference sequence). This CDR3 region has 14 residues. CDR3 DNA sequence: TGTGCCAGCAGCCCCCATGGGGGGAAGGATACGCAGTATTTT. Protein product: CASSPHGGKDTQYF.